A single sample gave rise to the 32 T cell receptor beta chains below, sequenced in a study of T cell clonotyping in hematopoietic cell transplantation. Assay used: immunoSEQ multiplex PCR; TCRdb lists only in-frame clones, some missing. This sample carries about 41,000 clones, around 84% of them seen once, and the ten largest clones take approximately 3%. Time point indicated: recipient sample about 28 days before transplant, after cytoreduction. The sample consisted of peripheral blood mononuclear cells, taken before stem cell transplant. The receptors come from a man aged 55-75 years with acute myeloid leukemia. Some clones in this sample may be carry-over from other donors' samples.

This clone has a single count. The chain employs TRBV7-8 and TRBJ2-3; 8 nucleotides agree with TRBD1. CDR3 length equals 19 residues. The J segment lost 3 bases and the V segment lost 1 base, leaving 15 bases of the junction unmatched. Looked up from germline, CDR1 is SGHVS and CDR2 is FQNEAQ. In nucleotides, the CDR3 is TGTGCCAGCAGCTTAGTAAGGTCTCCAGACAGGGGAGGAACAGATACGCAGTATTTT. Protein sequence: CASSLVRSPDRGGTDTQYF.

The genes are TRBV6-1 and TRBJ1-1; D gene ambiguous. The CDR3 contains 14 residues. Deletions cut 0 bases from V and 4 bases from J, with 9 bases between. From germline, CDR1 is MNHNS and CDR2 SASEGT. CDR3 nucleotide sequence: TGTGCCAGCAGTGAAGCACGGGGAGGCACTGAAGCTTTCTTT. Protein product: CASSEARGGTEAFF.

This chain links TRBV27 with TRBJ2-6; D uncertain. Trimming stripped 8 bases from V and 0 bases from J, with 17 bases between. The CDR3 is 17 amino acids. Germline lookup yields CDR1 MNHEY and CDR2 SMNVEV (reference sequence). Here the CDR3 reads CASSKGQFISGANVLTF. In DNA, the CDR3 is TGTGCCAGCTCTAAAGGGCAGTTTATCTCTGGGGCCAACGTCCTGACTTTC. Looking up the rest from reference TRBV27 and TRBJ2-6 gives the full variable domain: EAQVTQNPRYLITVTGKKLTVTCSQNMNHEYMSWYRQDPGLGLRQIYYSMNVEVTDKGDVPEGYKVSRKEKRNFPLILESPSPNQTSLYFCASSKGQFISGANVLTFGAGSRLTVL.

The chain recombines TRBV4-2 with TRBJ2-3; D is unclear. This CDR3 contains 16 residues. The ends were cut back, 0 bases at V and 0 bases at J, with 10 bases in the middle. The V gene's germline CDR1 is LGHNA and CDR2 YNFKEQ. The CDR3 DNA is TGTGCCAGCAGCCAAGATCGGTCGGACAGCACAGATACGCAGTATTTT. Its protein product is CASSQDRSDSTDTQYF.

This sequence joins TRBV4-3 and TRBJ1-3; D is unresolved. Trimming took off 4 bases at V and 0 bases at J, with 13 bases between the two ends. This CDR3 is built from 16 residues. From germline, CDR1 is LGHNA and CDR2 YSLEER. This CDR3 is CASSPGKEFSGNTIYF. CDR3 DNA sequence: TGCGCCAGCAGCCCGGGGAAGGAGTTCTCTGGAAACACCATATATTTT.

V is TRBV9 and J is TRBJ1-2; the match to TRBD1 covers 9 bases. CDR1 is SGDLS, CDR2 YYNGEE, per germline. The CDR3 consists of 15 residues. V gave up 3 bases and J gave up 1 base; unmatched junction bases: 4. The CDR3 sequence is CASSARTGVNYGYTF. Written as DNA, the CDR3 is TGTGCCAGCAGCGCCCGGACAGGGGTTAACTATGGCTACACCTTC.

The chain joins TRBV7-6 to TRBJ1-3; D may be TRBD1 (6 bases). Germline lookup yields CDR1 SGHVS and CDR2 FNYEAQ. The CDR3 is made up of 16 amino acids. With 5 bases removed from V and 0 bases from J, the gap between germline ends came to 14 bases. The CDR3 protein is CASSGRQALSGNTIYF. Written as DNA, the CDR3 is TGTGCCAGCAGCGGGAGACAGGCCCTCTCTGGAAACACCATATATTTT.

The DNA for the CDR3 is TGCAGCGTTGAAGATGACCTAGCGGGGGGCCTAGAGCAGTACTTC. Residues: CSVEDDLAGGLEQYF. The chain carries TRBV29-1 and TRBJ2-7, with 11 bases lining up with TRBD2. CDR3 length equals 15 residues. The germline gives CDR1 SQVTM, CDR2 ANQGSEA. Unmatched junction bases numbered 8, after V lost 0 bases and J lost 7 bases.

The chain couples TRBV19 to TRBJ1-2, with D possibly TRBD1 on 5 matching bases. Trimming stripped 7 bases from V and 7 bases from J, with 16 bases between. CDR3 length: 13 residues. Germline V gives CDR1 LNHDA, CDR2 SQIVND (reference sequence). The CDR3 DNA follows: TGTGCCAGTAAAGTGTGGGAAAGGGGTGGCTACACCTTC. This codes for CASKVWERGGYTF.

V gene TRBV5-4 combines with J gene TRBJ1-1, with 8 positions matching TRBD1. The germline V gene encodes CDR1 SGHNT and CDR2 YYREEE (reference sequence). CDR3 length: 15 residues. The junction had 6 bases not matched to a gene; V was cut back by 4 bases and J by 1 base. The CDR3 DNA reads TGTGCCAGCAGCCCGAGACAGGGGCGGAACACTGAAGCTTTCTTT. Translation: CASSPRQGRNTEAFF.

The J gene is TRBJ1-1, the V gene TRBV9; D perhaps matches TRBD1 (5 bases). Trimming removed 0 bases from V and 3 bases from J, with 21 bases in between. CDR1 SGDLS and CDR2 YYNGEE come from the germline V gene. CDR3 length: 18 residues. This CDR3 is CASSVDPVGQGGDTEAFF. In nucleotides, the CDR3 is TGTGCCAGCAGCGTAGATCCCGTAGGTCAGGGCGGGGACACTGAAGCTTTCTTT.

This chain uses TRBV13 with TRBJ2-7; weak D call: TRBD2 (5 bases). The germline V and J ends were trimmed by 5 bases and 3 bases, with 14 bases remaining between them. The CDR3 covers 14 residues. CDR1 is PRHDT, CDR2 FYEKMQ, per germline (reference sequence). DNA of the CDR3: TGTGCCAGCAGCATAACTGGACTGAACTACGAGCAGTACTTC. Translating it yields CASSITGLNYEQYF.

Comments on this clone: Within the sample, other DNA sequences also encode this same CDR3. This sequence joins TRBV7-2 and TRBJ1-5, with D perhaps matching TRBD1 (5 bases). With 1 base removed from V and 4 bases from J, the gap between germline ends came to 5 bases. CDR3 length equals 13 residues. The germline V gene has CDR1 SGHTA and CDR2 FQGNSA. CDR3: CASSLGQNQPQHF. Here the CDR3 DNA reads TGTGCCAGCAGCTTAGGACAGAATCAGCCCCAGCATTTT.

The chain is built from TRBV7-2 and TRBJ1-6; unclear D gene. This CDR3 contains 14 residues. Trimming pared 2 bases from V and 6 bases from J, leaving 8 bases between. Germline CDR1 is SGHTA and CDR2 is FQGNSA. CDR3 amino acids: CASSLPMGNSPLHF. CDR3 DNA sequence: TGTGCCAGCAGCTTACCTATGGGTAATTCACCCCTCCACTTT.

V gene TRBV5-1 combines with J gene TRBJ1-2; TRBD1 matches at 7 bases. Per the germline V gene, CDR1 is SGHRS and CDR2 is YFSETQ. The CDR3 is 14 residues long. Germline trimming cut 3 bases from V and 3 bases from J; bases unmatched to any gene: 5. CDR3: CASSWQGVDYGYTF. CDR3 DNA sequence: TGCGCCAGCAGCTGGCAGGGGGTGGACTATGGCTACACCTTC.

The rearrangement joins TRBV14 to TRBJ1-6; 9 nucleotides line up with TRBD1. The CDR3 is 16 residues long. Looked up from germline, CDR1 is SGHDN and CDR2 is FVKESK. With V trimmed by 0 bases and J by 9 bases, 6 bases remained unmatched. As DNA, the CDR3 is TGTGCCAGCAGCCAAGATGGGGGACAGGGAAGTTCACCCCTCCACTTT. Amino acid sequence: CASSQDGGQGSSPLHF.

The gene calls are TRBV11-3 and TRBJ2-1; 14 nucleotides agree with TRBD2. J gave up 10 bases and V 4 bases, and 15 bases lay outside the gene matches. The CDR3 spans 18 residues. CDR1 is SGHNT and CDR2 is YENEEA in the germline V gene. CDR3 sequence: CASSWDRGSGLAGVEQFF. The CDR3 DNA is TGTGCCAGCAGCTGGGACAGAGGCTCGGGACTAGCGGGGGTCGAGCAGTTCTTC.

The V and J genes are TRBV5-1 and TRBJ1-5; perhaps TRBD1 as D (5 bases). This CDR3 is built from 17 residues. In germline, CDR1 is SGHRS, CDR2 YFSETQ. V lost 4 bases, J lost 8 bases, and 25 bases lay in between. CDR3 region: CASSPGTTLGGFEPQHF. The CDR3 DNA follows: TGCGCCAGCAGCCCAGGGACTACTCTCGGGGGGTTTGAGCCCCAGCATTTT.

The chain has TRBV9 and TRBJ1-2; 8 bases map to TRBD1. V trimming: 4 bases; J trimming: 8 bases; junction bases outside the gene matches: 7. This CDR3 has 13 residues. Germline loops: CDR1 SGDLS, CDR2 YYNGEE. CDR3 coding DNA: TGTGCCAGCAGCCCCAGGGGGCCGTGGGGCTACACCTTC. Residues: CASSPRGPWGYTF.

The gene calls are TRBV27 and TRBJ2-7; D might be TRBD1 (5 bases). The germline V and J ends were trimmed by 0 bases and 3 bases, with 6 bases remaining between them. The germline CDR1 and CDR2 sequences are MNHEY and SMNVEV (reference sequence). CDR3 length: 13 residues. CDR3 coding DNA: TGTGCCAGCAGTTTATCACAGGTCTACGAGCAGTACTTC. Amino acids: CASSLSQVYEQYF.

DNA of the CDR3: TGTGCCAGCAGCCCGACGGGCGGGGAGCTGTTTTTT. Its translation is CASSPTGGELFF. The rearrangement joins TRBV7-3 to TRBJ2-2; D unresolved. With 5 bases removed from V and 7 bases from J, the gap between germline ends came to 8 bases. Looked up from germline, CDR1 is SGHTA and CDR2 is FQGTGA. The CDR3 is 12 residues long.

The genes are TRBV27 and TRBJ1-1; 7 bases agree with TRBD1. V trimming: 4 bases; J trimming: 8 bases; junction bases outside the gene matches: 4. This CDR3 has 12 residues. The germline gives CDR1 MNHEY, CDR2 SMNVEV (reference sequence). The CDR3: CASSYRQGEAFF. In DNA, the CDR3 is TGTGCCAGCAGTTACCGACAGGGAGAAGCTTTCTTT.

The V gene is TRBV9, the J gene TRBJ1-1; D might be TRBD1 (6 bases). Germline assignment: CDR1 SGDLS and CDR2 YYNGEE. Trimming took 4 bases from V and 4 from J, leaving 17 bases between them. The length of the CDR3 is 15 residues. CDR3 loop: CASSPSGGGGTEAFF. The CDR3 DNA sequence: TGTGCCAGCAGCCCTAGTGGAGGGGGTGGCACTGAAGCTTTCTTT.

This chain links TRBV6-5 with TRBJ2-6, with no clear D. V lost 10 bases, J lost 0 bases, and 10 bases lay in between. Per the germline V gene, CDR1 is MNHEY and CDR2 is SVGAGI. This CDR3 has 14 amino acids. The CDR3 DNA follows: TGTGCCACCCGAGGTCACTCTGGGGCCAACGTCCTGACTTTC. It yields the protein CATRGHSGANVLTF.

The V call is TRBV19, the J call TRBJ2-7; D unclear. CDR3 size: 13 residues. V lost 5 bases to trimming and J lost 1 base, with 9 bases between them. CDR1 is LNHDA, CDR2 SQIVND, per germline (reference sequence). In DNA, the CDR3 is TGTGCCAGTAGTCCAGGCCAGTCCTACGAGCAGTACTTC. It is translated as CASSPGQSYEQYF.

V usage is TRBV30 and J usage is TRBJ1-1; tentatively, D is TRBD1 (6 bases). V was pared by 6 bases and J by 11 bases, with 16 bases between. From germline, CDR1 is GTSNPN and CDR2 SVGIG (reference sequence). This CDR3 region has 11 residues. The CDR3 loop is CACRSGGAAFF. Written as DNA, the CDR3 is TGTGCCTGCCGGTCGGGGGGGGCGGCTTTCTTT.

V is TRBV19 and J is TRBJ2-7; D unresolved. This CDR3 contains 13 residues. Germline-derived CDR1 and CDR2 are LNHDA and SQIVND (reference sequence). V lost 8 bases and J lost 3, with 14 bases in between. For the CDR3, the DNA is TGTGCCAGTTCGCGAAACCCGGACTACGAGCAGTACTTC. Encoded protein: CASSRNPDYEQYF.

The J gene is TRBJ2-2, the V gene TRBV19; TRBD1 or TRBD2 may be the D gene (6 bases each). Germline assignment: CDR1 LNHDA and CDR2 SQIVND (reference sequence). Trimming left V 8 bases short and J 4 bases short, with 17 bases between. The CDR3 is 15 residues long. CDR3 sequence: CASDNGGQSTGELFF. CDR3 bases: TGTGCCAGTGATAATGGGGGGCAGAGCACCGGGGAGCTGTTTTTT.

V and J are TRBV6-1 and TRBJ1-2; no definite D call. V gave up 3 bases and J gave up 6 bases, with 20 bases separating them. This CDR3 contains 16 residues. Per the germline V gene, CDR1 is MNHNS and CDR2 is SASEGT. CDR3 coding DNA: TGTGCCAGCAGTGATTTAGGGAAGTCCGGCGGTCATGGCTACACCTTC. Protein product: CASSDLGKSGGHGYTF.

The chain employs TRBV5-1 and TRBJ2-5, with a tentative D call TRBD2 (7 bases). Trimming stripped 0 bases from V and 4 bases from J, with 10 bases between. CDR3 size: 14 residues. From germline, CDR1 is SGHRS and CDR2 YFSETQ. In DNA, the CDR3 is TGCGCCAGCAGCTTGGACGGGGGGCTAGAGACCCAGTACTTC. As protein: CASSLDGGLETQYF.

V is TRBV9 and J is TRBJ2-7; 11 bases are a match to TRBD2. From germline, CDR1 is SGDLS and CDR2 YYNGEE. Trimming removed 4 bases from V and 0 bases from J; junction bases left unmatched: 6. The CDR3 extends over 16 amino acids. The CDR3, as DNA: TGTGCCAGCAGCCCGAAGACTAGCGGGGTCTCCTACGAGCAGTACTTC. This translates into CASSPKTSGVSYEQYF. The full variable domain, with the rest looked up from reference TRBV9 and TRBJ2-7, is DSGVTQTPKHLITATGQRVTLRCSPRSGDLSVYWYQQSLDQGLQFLIQYYNGEERAKGNILERFSAQQFPDLHSELNLSSLELGDSALYFCASSPKTSGVSYEQYFGPGTRLTVT.

This clone was found once. The rearrangement joins TRBV30 to TRBJ1-2; 9 bases line up with TRBD1. CDR1 is GTSNPN and CDR2 is SVGIG in the germline V gene (reference sequence). Trimming cost V 3 bases and J 8 bases; bases outside gene matches: 1. The CDR3 has 11 residues. CDR3 residues: CAWRGQGGYTF. The CDR3 nucleotides are TGTGCCTGGAGGGGACAGGGCGGCTACACCTTC.